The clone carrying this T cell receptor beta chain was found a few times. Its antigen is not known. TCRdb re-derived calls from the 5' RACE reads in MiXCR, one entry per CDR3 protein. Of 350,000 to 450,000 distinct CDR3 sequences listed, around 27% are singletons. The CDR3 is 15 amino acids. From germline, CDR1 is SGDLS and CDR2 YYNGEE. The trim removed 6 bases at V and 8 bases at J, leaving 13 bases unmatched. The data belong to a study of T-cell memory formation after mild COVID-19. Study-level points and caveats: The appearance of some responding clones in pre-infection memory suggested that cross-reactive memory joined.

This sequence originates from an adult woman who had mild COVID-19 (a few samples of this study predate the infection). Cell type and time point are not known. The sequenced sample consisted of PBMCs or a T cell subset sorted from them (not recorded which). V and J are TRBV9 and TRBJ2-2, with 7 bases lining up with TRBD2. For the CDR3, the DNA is TGTGCCAGCACTCCCCGTGCTAGCGGAAGTGGGGAGCTGTTTTTT. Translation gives CASTPRASGSGELFF.